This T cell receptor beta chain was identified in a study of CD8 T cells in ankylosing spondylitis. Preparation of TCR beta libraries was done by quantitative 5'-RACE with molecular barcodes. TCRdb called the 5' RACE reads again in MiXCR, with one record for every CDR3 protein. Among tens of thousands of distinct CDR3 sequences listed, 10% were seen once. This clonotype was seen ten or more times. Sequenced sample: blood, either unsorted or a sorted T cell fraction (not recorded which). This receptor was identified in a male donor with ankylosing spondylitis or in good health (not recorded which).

In nucleotides, the CDR3 is TGTGCCAGCATGGCCTTTAATTCACCCCTCCACTTT. It specifies CASMAFNSPLHF. The chain employs TRBV27 and TRBJ1-6; D remains ambiguous. The CDR3 spans 12 residues. CDR1 and CDR2 from the germline V gene are MNHEY and SMNVEV (reference sequence). V was trimmed by 7 bases and J by 6 bases, leaving 7 bases between them.